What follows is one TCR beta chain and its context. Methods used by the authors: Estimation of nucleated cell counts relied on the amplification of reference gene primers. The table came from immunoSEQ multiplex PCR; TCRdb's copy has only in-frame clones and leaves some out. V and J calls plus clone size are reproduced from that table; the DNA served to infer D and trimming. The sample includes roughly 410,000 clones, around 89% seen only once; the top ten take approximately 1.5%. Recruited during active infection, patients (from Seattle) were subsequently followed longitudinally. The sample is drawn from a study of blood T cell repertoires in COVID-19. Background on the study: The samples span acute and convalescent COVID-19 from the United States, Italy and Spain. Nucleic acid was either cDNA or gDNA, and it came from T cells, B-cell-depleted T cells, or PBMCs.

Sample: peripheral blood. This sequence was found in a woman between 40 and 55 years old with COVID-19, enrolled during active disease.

The CDR3 region has the DNA TGTGCCAGCAGGGATAGCGGGGGGCTTAGCTCCTACGAGCAGTACTTC. Protein sequence: CASRDSGGLSSYEQYF. V is TRBV6-6 and J is TRBJ2-7; 10 nucleotides align to TRBD2. Germline values: CDR1 MNHNY, CDR2 SVGAGI (reference sequence). The CDR3 has 16 amino acids. Trimming cost V 6 bases and J 0 bases; bases outside gene matches: 8.